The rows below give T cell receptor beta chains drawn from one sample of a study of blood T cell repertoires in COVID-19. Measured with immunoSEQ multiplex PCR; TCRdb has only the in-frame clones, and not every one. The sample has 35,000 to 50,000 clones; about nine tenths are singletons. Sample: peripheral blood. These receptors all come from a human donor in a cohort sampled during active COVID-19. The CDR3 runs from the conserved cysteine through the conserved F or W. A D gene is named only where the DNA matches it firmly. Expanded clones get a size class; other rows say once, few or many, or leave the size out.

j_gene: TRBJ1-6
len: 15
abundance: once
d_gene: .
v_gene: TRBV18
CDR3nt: TGTGCCAGCTCACCTCAGGGGTATGGGAATTCACCCCTCCACTTT
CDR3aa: CASSPQGYGNSPLHF

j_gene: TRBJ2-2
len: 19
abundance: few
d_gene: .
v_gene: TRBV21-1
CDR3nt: TGTGCCAGCAGCAAAGTGTTCAGTCTCCGGGGGGCGGGCACCGGGGAGCTGTTTTTT
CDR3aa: CASSKVFSLRGAGTGELFF

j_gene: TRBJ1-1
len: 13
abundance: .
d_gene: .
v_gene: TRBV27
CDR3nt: TGTGCCAGCAGTCTCCGACAAAACACTGAAGCTTTCTTT
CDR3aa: CASSLRQNTEAFF

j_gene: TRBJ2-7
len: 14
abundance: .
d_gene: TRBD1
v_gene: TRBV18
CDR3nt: TGTGCCAGCTCACTTAACGACAGGGGGTACGAGCAGTACTTC
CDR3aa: CASSLNDRGYEQYF

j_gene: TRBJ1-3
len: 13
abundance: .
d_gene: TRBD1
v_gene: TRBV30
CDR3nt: TGTGCCTGGAGCGGACAGGCGGGAAACACCATATATTTT
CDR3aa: CAWSGQAGNTIYF

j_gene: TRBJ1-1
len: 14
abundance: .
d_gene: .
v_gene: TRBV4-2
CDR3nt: TGTGCCAGCAGCCAAGTCCGAGGAGTTCCTGAAGCTTTCTTT
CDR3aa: CASSQVRGVPEAFF

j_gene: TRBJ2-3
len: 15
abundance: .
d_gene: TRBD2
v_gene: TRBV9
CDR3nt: TGTGCCAGCAGCGGGAGCGGGACCTACACAGATACGCAGTATTTT
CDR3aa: CASSGSGTYTDTQYF

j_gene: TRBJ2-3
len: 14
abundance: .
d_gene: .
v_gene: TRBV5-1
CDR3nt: TGCGCCAGCAGCTTCCCGGACTACACAGATACGCAGTATTTT
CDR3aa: CASSFPDYTDTQYF

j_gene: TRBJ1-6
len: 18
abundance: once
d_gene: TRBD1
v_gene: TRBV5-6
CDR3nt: TGTGCCAGCCTCTCCCCTTTCGGGACAGGGTCAGGAAATTCACCCCTCCACTTT
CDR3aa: CASLSPFGTGSGNSPLHF

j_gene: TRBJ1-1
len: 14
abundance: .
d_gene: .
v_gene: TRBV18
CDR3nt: TGTGCCAGCTTGCGCGAACAGGGTAACACTGAAGCTTTCTTT
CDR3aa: CASLREQGNTEAFF

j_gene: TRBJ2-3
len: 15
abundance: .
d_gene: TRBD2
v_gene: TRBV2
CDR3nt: TGTGCCAGCAGCGGACTAGCGGGAAGCACAGATACGCAGTATTTT
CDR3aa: CASSGLAGSTDTQYF

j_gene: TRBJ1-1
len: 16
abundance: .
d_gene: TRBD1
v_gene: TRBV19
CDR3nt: TGTGCCAGTATGACGCGACAGGGGGCCCTTAACACTGAAGCTTTCTTT
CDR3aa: CASMTRQGALNTEAFF

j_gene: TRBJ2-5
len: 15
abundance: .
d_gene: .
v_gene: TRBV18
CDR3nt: TGTGCCAGCTCACCACTAAGGGAGTCTCCAGAGACCCAGTACTTC
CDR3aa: CASSPLRESPETQYF

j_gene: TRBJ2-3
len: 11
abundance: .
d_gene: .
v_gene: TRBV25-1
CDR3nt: TGTGCCAGCATTAGACAGGATACGCAGTATTTT
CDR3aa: CASIRQDTQYF

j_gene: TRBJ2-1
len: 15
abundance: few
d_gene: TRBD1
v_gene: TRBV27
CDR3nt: TGTGCCAGCAGCCCACAGGGGCGCCTGGGCAATGAGCAGTTCTTC
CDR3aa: CASSPQGRLGNEQFF

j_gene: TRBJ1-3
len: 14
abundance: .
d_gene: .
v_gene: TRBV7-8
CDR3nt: TGTGCCAGCAGCTTTAGCATTTCTGGAAACACCATATATTTT
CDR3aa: CASSFSISGNTIYF

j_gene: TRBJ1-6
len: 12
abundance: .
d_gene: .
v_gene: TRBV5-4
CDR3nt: TGTGCCAGCAGCCAGGGGCCCTCACCCCTCCACTTT
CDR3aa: CASSQGPSPLHF

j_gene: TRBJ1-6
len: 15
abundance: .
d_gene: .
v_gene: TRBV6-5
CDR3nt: TGTGCCAGCAGTTACTCTCCAGGGCAAGGCTCACCCCTCCACTTT
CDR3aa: CASSYSPGQGSPLHF

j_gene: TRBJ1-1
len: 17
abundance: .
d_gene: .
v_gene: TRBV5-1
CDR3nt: TGCGCCAGCAGCCCCAAGGACCTGGGGGGAGGTTACACTGAAGCTTTCTTT
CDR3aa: CASSPKDLGGGYTEAFF

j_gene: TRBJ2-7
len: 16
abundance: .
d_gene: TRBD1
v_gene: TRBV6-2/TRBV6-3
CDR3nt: TGTGCCAGCAGTCCCTCCTCGGACAGGGGAGTCCACGAGCAGTACTTC
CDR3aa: CASSPSSDRGVHEQYF

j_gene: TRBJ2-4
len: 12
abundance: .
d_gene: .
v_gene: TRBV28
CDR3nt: TGTGCCAGTAACATAGCCAAAAACATTCAGTACTTC
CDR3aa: CASNIAKNIQYF

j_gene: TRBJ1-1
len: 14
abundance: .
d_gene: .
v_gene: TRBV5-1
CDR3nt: TGCGCCAGCAGCGGGAGGGAGATAAACACTGAAGCTTTCTTT
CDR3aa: CASSGREINTEAFF

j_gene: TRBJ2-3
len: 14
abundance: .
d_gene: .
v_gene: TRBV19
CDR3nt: TGTGCCAGTACGCACAGGGTTAGCACAGATACGCAGTATTTT
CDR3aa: CASTHRVSTDTQYF

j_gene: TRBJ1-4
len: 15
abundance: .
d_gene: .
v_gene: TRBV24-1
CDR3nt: TGTGCCACCAGTGACCCCCGACAGGATAATGAAAAACTGTTTTTT
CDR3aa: CATSDPRQDNEKLFF

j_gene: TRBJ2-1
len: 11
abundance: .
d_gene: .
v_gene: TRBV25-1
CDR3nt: TGTGCCAGCAGTGAAAGCGATGAGCAGTTCTTC
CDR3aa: CASSESDEQFF

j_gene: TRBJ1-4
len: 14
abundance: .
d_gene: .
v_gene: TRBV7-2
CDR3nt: TGTGCCAGCAGCTTACAGGGGCGAAATGAAAAACTGTTTTTT
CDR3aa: CASSLQGRNEKLFF

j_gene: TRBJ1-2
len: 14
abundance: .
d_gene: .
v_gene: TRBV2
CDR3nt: TGTGCCAGCAGTGCGGAGGGTGGATTCGATGGCTACACCTTC
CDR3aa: CASSAEGGFDGYTF

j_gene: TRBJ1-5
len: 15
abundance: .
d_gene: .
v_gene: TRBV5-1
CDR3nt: TGCGCCAGCAGCCCCCTTTCAGGGAGCAATCAGCCCCAGCATTTT
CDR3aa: CASSPLSGSNQPQHF

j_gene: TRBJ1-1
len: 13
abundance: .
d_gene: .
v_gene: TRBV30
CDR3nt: TGTGCCTGGACCCGGGGGGGTTTAACTGAAGCTTTCTTT
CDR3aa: CAWTRGGLTEAFF

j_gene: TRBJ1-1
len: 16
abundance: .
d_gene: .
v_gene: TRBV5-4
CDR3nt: TGTGCCAGCAGCCTCCTGGGGGGAGGAAGGAACACTGAAGCTTTCTTT
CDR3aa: CASSLLGGGRNTEAFF

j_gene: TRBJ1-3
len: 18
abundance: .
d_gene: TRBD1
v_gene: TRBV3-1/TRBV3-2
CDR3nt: TGTGCCAGCAGCCAACGACAGGGGCCATGGGAGTCTGGAAACACCATATATTTT
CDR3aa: CASSQRQGPWESGNTIYF

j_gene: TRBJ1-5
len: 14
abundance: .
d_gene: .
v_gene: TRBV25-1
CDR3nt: TGTGCCAGCAGTGATGGCCGACTGGGTCAGCCCCAGCATTTT
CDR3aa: CASSDGRLGQPQHF

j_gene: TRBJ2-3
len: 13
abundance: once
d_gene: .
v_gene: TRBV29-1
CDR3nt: TGCAGCGTTGAAGGGACAGCCTCAAGCGGGCAGTATTTT
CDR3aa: CSVEGTASSGQYF

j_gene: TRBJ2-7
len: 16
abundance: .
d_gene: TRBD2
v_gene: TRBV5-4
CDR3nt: TGTGCCAGCAGCTTGCGACTAGCGGGAGGGCTCTACGAGCAGTACTTC
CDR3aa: CASSLRLAGGLYEQYF

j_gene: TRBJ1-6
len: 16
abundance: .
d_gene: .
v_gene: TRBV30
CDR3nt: TGTGCCTGGAGTGTAAGTGGGAGCTCCTATAATTCACCCCTCCACTTT
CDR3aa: CAWSVSGSSYNSPLHF

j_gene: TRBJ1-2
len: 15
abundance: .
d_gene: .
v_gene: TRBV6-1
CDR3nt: TGTGCCAGCAGTGAAGGGACACCTATTAACTATGGCTACACCTTC
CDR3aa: CASSEGTPINYGYTF

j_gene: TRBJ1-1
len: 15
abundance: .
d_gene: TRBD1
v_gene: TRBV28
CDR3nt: TGTGCCACGTCCGGGACAGGGGGAGGGGACACTGAAGCTTTCTTT
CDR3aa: CATSGTGGGDTEAFF

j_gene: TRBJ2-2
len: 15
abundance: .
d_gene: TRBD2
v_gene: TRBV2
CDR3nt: TGTGCCAGCGGGACCGGGACTAGCAAAAACGGGGAGCTGTTTTTT
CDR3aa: CASGTGTSKNGELFF

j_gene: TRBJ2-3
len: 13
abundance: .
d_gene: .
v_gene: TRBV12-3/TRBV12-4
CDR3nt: TGTGCCAGCAGTTTAAGCGTAGCAGATACGCAGTATTTT
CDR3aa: CASSLSVADTQYF

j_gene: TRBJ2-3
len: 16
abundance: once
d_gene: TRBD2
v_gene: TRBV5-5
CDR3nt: TGTGCCAGCAGCTCCCGCTGGGGGGGGAGCACAGATACGCAGTATTTT
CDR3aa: CASSSRWGGSTDTQYF

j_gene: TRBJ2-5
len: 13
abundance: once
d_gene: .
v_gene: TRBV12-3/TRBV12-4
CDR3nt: TGTGCCACCAGTAACAGGGCTCAAGAGACCCAGTACTTC
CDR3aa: CATSNRAQETQYF

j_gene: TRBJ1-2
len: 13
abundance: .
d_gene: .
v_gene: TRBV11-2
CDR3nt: TGTGCCAGCAGCCCCCGTCAGGGGTTAGGCTACACCTTC
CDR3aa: CASSPRQGLGYTF

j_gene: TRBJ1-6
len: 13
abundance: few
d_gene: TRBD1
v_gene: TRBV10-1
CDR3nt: TGCGCCAGGGAGGGACAGGGTGGTTCACCCCTCCACTTT
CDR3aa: CAREGQGGSPLHF

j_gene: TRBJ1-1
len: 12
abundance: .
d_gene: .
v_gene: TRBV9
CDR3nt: TGTGCCAGCAGCCTATCGGGGACTGAAGCTTTCTTT
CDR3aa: CASSLSGTEAFF

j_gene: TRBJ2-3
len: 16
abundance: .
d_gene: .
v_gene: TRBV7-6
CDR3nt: TGTGCCAGCAGCTTGGGTCTCAGGGGTCCCACAGATACGCAGTATTTT
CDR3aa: CASSLGLRGPTDTQYF

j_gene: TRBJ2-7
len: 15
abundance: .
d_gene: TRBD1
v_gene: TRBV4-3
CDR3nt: TGCGCCAGCAGCCAAGACCGGGACAGCTCCTACGAGCAGTACTTC
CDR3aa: CASSQDRDSSYEQYF

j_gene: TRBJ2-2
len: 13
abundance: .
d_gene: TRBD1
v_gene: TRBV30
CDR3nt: TGTGCTAGGGACAGGCGCAACACCGGGGAGCTGTTTTTT
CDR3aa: CARDRRNTGELFF

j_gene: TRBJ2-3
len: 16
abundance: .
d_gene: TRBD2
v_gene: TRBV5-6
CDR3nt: TGTGCCAGCAGCGTCGCCCCGGGACTACGTCCAGATACGCAGTATTTT
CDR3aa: CASSVAPGLRPDTQYF

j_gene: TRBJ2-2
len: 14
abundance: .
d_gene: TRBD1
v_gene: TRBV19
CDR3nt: TGTGCCACCCGGACAGGGACCTTCACCGGGGAGCTGTTTTTT
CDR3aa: CATRTGTFTGELFF

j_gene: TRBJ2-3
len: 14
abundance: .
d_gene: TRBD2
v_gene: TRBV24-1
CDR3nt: TGTGCCACTCAAGCGGGGCCCCTCCCGGATACGCAGTATTTT
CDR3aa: CATQAGPLPDTQYF

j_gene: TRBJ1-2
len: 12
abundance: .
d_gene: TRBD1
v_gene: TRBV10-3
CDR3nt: TGTGCCATCAACGGACAGGACTATGGCTACACCTTC
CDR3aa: CAINGQDYGYTF

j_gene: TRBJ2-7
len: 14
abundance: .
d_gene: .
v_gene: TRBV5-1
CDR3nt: TGCGCCAGCAGCTTGACAGGAGTCAACTACGAGCAGTACTTC
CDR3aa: CASSLTGVNYEQYF